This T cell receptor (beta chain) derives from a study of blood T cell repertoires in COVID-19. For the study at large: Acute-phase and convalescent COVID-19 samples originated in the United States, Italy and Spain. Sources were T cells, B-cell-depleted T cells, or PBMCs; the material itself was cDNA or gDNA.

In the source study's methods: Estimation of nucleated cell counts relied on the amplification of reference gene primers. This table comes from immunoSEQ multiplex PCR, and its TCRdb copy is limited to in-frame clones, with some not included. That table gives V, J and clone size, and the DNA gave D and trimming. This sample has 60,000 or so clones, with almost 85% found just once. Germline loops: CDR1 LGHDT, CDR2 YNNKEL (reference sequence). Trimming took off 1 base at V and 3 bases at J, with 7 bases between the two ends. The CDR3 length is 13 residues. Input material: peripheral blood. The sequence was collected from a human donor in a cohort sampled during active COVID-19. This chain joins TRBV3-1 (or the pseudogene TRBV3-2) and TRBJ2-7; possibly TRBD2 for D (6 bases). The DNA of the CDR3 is TGTGCCAGCAGCCAAGGGGGGGTCTACGAGCAGTACTTC. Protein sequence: CASSQGGVYEQYF.